A single sample is the source of the 15 T cell receptor beta chains below, sequenced in a study of cytomegalovirus exposure and HLA in healthy donors. PCR used 60 Vbeta primers and 13 Jbeta primers. Here immunoSEQ multiplex PCR was the method, and the copy in TCRdb shows in-frame clones only, minus some. The sample contains over 150,000 clones, 80% to 90% of which appear only once. Sequencing was done on a sample of PBMCs. The source of these receptors is a woman between 45 and 60 years old in good health and CMV-seronegative.

The V gene is TRBV6-5, the J gene TRBJ1-4; 8 bases map to TRBD1. Looked up from germline, CDR1 is MNHEY and CDR2 is SVGAGI. J was trimmed by 7 bases and V by 2 bases; bases with no gene match: 6. The CDR3 is 15 amino acids. The CDR3 DNA sequence: TGTGCCAGCAGTTACGGAGGACAGGGCATTGAAAAACTGTTTTTT. It is translated as CASSYGGQGIEKLFF.

The chain employs TRBV7-2 and TRBJ2-3, with a possible D match to TRBD1 (6 bases). Trimming removed 6 bases from V and 2 bases from J, with 12 bases in between. The CDR3 is 14 amino acids. CDR1 is SGHTA and CDR2 is FQGNSA in the germline V gene. CDR3 nucleotides: TGTGCCAGCAGTCCAGACAGGTTCACAGATACGCAGTATTTT. Protein sequence: CASSPDRFTDTQYF.

This clone turned up a few times. The rearrangement links TRBV27 to TRBJ2-3, with 8 bases that match TRBD2. Germline V lookup: CDR1 MNHEY, CDR2 SMNVEV (reference sequence). The CDR3 is made up of 17 amino acids. V gave up 4 bases and J gave up 7 bases; unmatched junction bases: 16. This CDR3 is CASSSSGAGGQLYTQYF. The DNA of the CDR3 is TGTGCCAGCAGTTCCTCTGGGGCGGGGGGCCAACTTTATACGCAGTATTTT.

DNA of the CDR3: TGTGCCAGCAGCCCCAATAGTCCAACTAATGAAAAACTGTTTTTT. Protein: CASSPNSPTNEKLFF. The rearrangement joins TRBV7-9 to TRBJ1-4; no clear D gene. The CDR3 has 15 amino acids. Germline lookup yields CDR1 SEHNR and CDR2 FQNEAQ (reference sequence). Trimming left V 5 bases short and J 0 bases short, with 10 bases between.

This chain joins TRBV6-1 and TRBJ1-1, with D maybe TRBD1 (6 bases). There are 15 residues in the CDR3. Germline V gene sequence: CDR1 MNHNS, CDR2 SASEGT. V shed 9 bases and J shed 0 bases, with 17 bases lying between them. The CDR3 loop is CASSNDRPMNTEAFF. In DNA, the CDR3 is TGTGCCAGTAGCAACGACAGGCCGATGAACACTGAAGCTTTCTTT.

V and J are TRBV28 and TRBJ2-5; TRBD2 aligns across 8 bases. The DNA end lines up better with TRBJ2-7; the J call may be wrong. Germline CDR1 reads MDHEN; CDR2 reads SYDVKM. This CDR3 is built from 16 residues. The CDR3: CASSQTASGSSYEQYF. CDR3 DNA sequence: TGTGCCAGCTCCCAAACGGCTAGCGGGTCCTCCTACGAGCAGTACTTC.

J is TRBJ2-1 and V is TRBV9, with TRBD2 matching over 9 bases. J lost 5 bases, V lost 4 bases, and 7 bases had no gene match. CDR1 is SGDLS and CDR2 is YYNGEE in the germline V gene. The CDR3 loop spans 15 amino acids. CDR3 protein: CASSTSGGLNNEQFF. For the CDR3, the DNA is TGTGCCAGCAGCACCAGCGGGGGGCTTAACAATGAGCAGTTCTTC.

This chain joins TRBV28 and TRBJ1-4, with a weak D call TRBD1 (6 bases). The CDR3 length is 15 residues. V was clipped by 1 base and J by 8 bases, with 14 bases between them. Germline V lookup: CDR1 MDHEN, CDR2 SYDVKM. CDR3 sequence (DNA): TGTGCCAGCAGTTTATTCCGGGGGGCAGGGGAAAAACTGTTTTTT. This translates into CASSLFRGAGEKLFF.

This clone has a single count. The junction shows a germline mismatch at one end, possibly a read error. J is TRBJ2-1 and V is TRBV7-6; TRBD1 matches at 10 bases. CDR1 is SGHVS and CDR2 is FNYEAQ in the germline V gene. CDR3 size: 13 residues. The CDR3: CASSAARDRGQVF. CDR3 DNA sequence: TGTGCCAGCAGCGCTGCCCGGGACAGGGGACAGGTCTTC.

V gene TRBV29-1 combines with J gene TRBJ2-2; a weak D match, TRBD1 (7 bases). This CDR3 region has 14 residues. CDR1 SQVTM and CDR2 ANQGSEA come from the germline V gene. Trimming cost V 7 bases and J 7 bases, with 19 bases left between them. The CDR3 coding sequence is TGCAGCGGCAGGTGGAGGGGGCCGGGCGGGGAGCTGTTTTTT. Translated: CSGRWRGPGGELFF.

This rearrangement joins TRBV20-1 to TRBJ2-7; D gene uncertain. Germline V gene lookup returns CDR1 DFQATT and CDR2 SNEGSKA (reference sequence). Trimming removed 5 bases at V and 5 bases at J, with 10 bases between. The CDR3 contains 11 residues. In DNA, the CDR3 is TGCAGTGCTGGCCACATGAACGAGCAGTACTTC. Translated: CSAGHMNEQYF.

This chain joins TRBV28 and TRBJ2-1; possibly TRBD2 for D (5 bases). The germline gives CDR1 MDHEN, CDR2 SYDVKM. The CDR3 sequence is 15 residues long. V lost 2 bases to trimming and J lost 6 bases, with 14 bases between them. The CDR3 spells CASSLQARGGNEQFF. The CDR3 DNA sequence: TGTGCCAGCAGTTTACAAGCGAGAGGAGGCAATGAGCAGTTCTTC.

The chain links TRBV23-1 to TRBJ1-1; 10 positions match TRBD1. TRBV23-1 is flagged as an ORF with uncertain function. V shed 6 bases, J shed 0 bases, and the junction held 10 bases outside the gene matches. This CDR3 contains 17 residues. CDR3 in DNA: TGCGCCAGCAGCCCGACAGGGGGCGCTGAACTGAACACTGAAGCTTTCTTT. The encoded protein is CASSPTGGAELNTEAFF.

The chain combines TRBV7-8 with TRBJ2-2, with 8 nucleotides matching TRBD2. Losses at the gene ends were 0 bases for V and 4 bases for J; bases not matched to a gene: 10. CDR1 is SGHVS and CDR2 is FQNEAQ in the germline V gene. There are 18 residues in the CDR3. In DNA, the CDR3 is TGTGCCAGCAGCTTAGCGCTGCGGGCGGGAGGCACCACCGGGGAGCTGTTTTTT. Residues: CASSLALRAGGTTGELFF.

The rearrangement joins TRBV7-6 to TRBJ1-4; D is perhaps TRBD1 (6 bases). Deletions cut 7 bases from V and 7 bases from J, with 19 bases between. The germline V gene encodes CDR1 SGHVS and CDR2 FNYEAQ. CDR3 length: 15 residues. Here the CDR3 reads CASTTTTGSGEKLFF. CDR3 nucleotide sequence: TGTGCCAGCACCACGACTACAGGGAGTGGTGAAAAACTGTTTTTT.